This T cell receptor (beta chain) was identified during a study of tumor-infiltrating lymphocytes in primary liver carcinoma. TCR beta cDNA was made from 500 ng total RNA with a constant-region primer. Three rounds of nested multiplex PCR with slightly modified ARM-PCR produced TCR beta libraries. Rounds one and two of PCR, each of about 10 cycles, were primed with TRBV1-TRBV30 forward primers and a C-beta reverse primer. TCRdb reanalysed the multiplex PCR reads using MiXCR and keeps one entry per CDR3 protein. Of 40,000 to 55,000 distinct CDR3 sequences listed, about two thirds are singletons. Remarks on this clonotype: Relative to the germline gene, one junction end is altered; a read error may explain this.

DNA and RNA were both co-extracted from approximately 22-30 mg of bulk tissue that had not been sorted. This CDR3 has 16 amino acids. Germline lookup yields CDR1 SGHVS and CDR2 FQNEAQ. The sample consisted of liver tumor tissue from sampling region 5. Subset of the sample: tumor region T5, tumor centre. The chain recombines TRBV7-8 with TRBJ2-7; D may be TRBD2 (6 bases). This receptor was taken from a middle-aged man with primary liver carcinoma and hepatitis B virus infection. The CDR3, as DNA: TGTGCCAGCAGCTTAGAACCAGCGGGTAACTCCTACGTGCAGTACTTC. This codes for CASSLEPAGNSYVQYF.